These T cell receptor beta chains were read from a single sample in a study of identical twins. TCRdb analysed the 5' RACE reads with MiXCR anew, one entry per CDR3 protein. The data contain approximately 1.8 million distinct CDR3 sequences, under 35% of them singletons. The sequenced sample was cord blood. These receptor sequences come from a newborn girl in good health. Both conserved end residues are part of each CDR3. Each record gives: J gene, clone size, D gene, V gene, CDR3 protein, CDR3 DNA. A D gene is named only where the DNA matches it firmly. Some rows have no size entry. The others give once, few or many, or a class for an expanded clone.

j_call: TRBJ2-3; clone_size: .; d_call: .; v_call: TRBV6-1; cdr3_aa: CASSESGKDTQYF; cdr3_nt: TGTGCCAGCAGTGAATCGGGAAAGGATACGCAGTATTTT
j_call: TRBJ2-3; clone_size: .; d_call: .; v_call: TRBV3-1; cdr3_aa: CASSQGAPYTQYF; cdr3_nt: TGTGCCAGCAGCCAAGGGGCCCCGTATACGCAGTATTTT
j_call: TRBJ2-2; clone_size: .; d_call: .; v_call: TRBV10-3; cdr3_aa: CAISEFSRNTGELFF; cdr3_nt: TGTGCCATCAGTGAGTTTAGCAGAAACACCGGGGAGCTGTTTTTT
j_call: TRBJ2-5; clone_size: .; d_call: TRBD2; v_call: TRBV12-3/TRBV12-4; cdr3_aa: CASRLTSGGTEQYF; cdr3_nt: TGTGCCAGCAGATTGACTAGCGGGGGGACTGAGCAGTACTTC
j_call: TRBJ2-5; clone_size: many; d_call: TRBD2; v_call: TRBV6-5; cdr3_aa: CASSFATSRETQYF; cdr3_nt: TGTGCCAGCAGTTTCGCGACTAGCAGGGAGACCCAGTACTTC
j_call: TRBJ2-7; clone_size: .; d_call: .; v_call: TRBV15; cdr3_aa: CATSRDAGYEQYF; cdr3_nt: TGTGCCACCAGCAGAGATGCGGGGTACGAGCAGTACTTC
j_call: TRBJ2-7; clone_size: few; d_call: .; v_call: TRBV5-1; cdr3_aa: CASSFNGVGYEQYF; cdr3_nt: TGCGCCAGCAGCTTCAACGGGGTAGGCTACGAGCAGTACTTC
j_call: TRBJ2-1; clone_size: many; d_call: .; v_call: TRBV14; cdr3_aa: CASSQDGLTIKGQFF; cdr3_nt: TGTGCCAGCAGCCAAGATGGGCTCACAATTAAGGGGCAGTTCTTC
j_call: TRBJ2-7; clone_size: few; d_call: .; v_call: TRBV15; cdr3_aa: CATSRVPSQGNYEQYF; cdr3_nt: TGTGCCACCAGCAGAGTGCCGTCCCAGGGCAACTACGAGCAGTACTTC
j_call: TRBJ2-7; clone_size: .; d_call: TRBD1; v_call: TRBV9; cdr3_aa: CASSATGGFYNEQYF; cdr3_nt: TGTGCCAGCAGCGCAACAGGGGGTTTCTACAATGAGCAGTACTTC
j_call: TRBJ2-3; clone_size: .; d_call: TRBD2; v_call: TRBV10-3; cdr3_aa: CAISPPGLAGLTDTQYF; cdr3_nt: TGTGCCATCAGCCCCCCGGGACTAGCGGGACTCACAGATACGCAGTATTTT
j_call: TRBJ2-1; clone_size: few; d_call: TRBD1; v_call: TRBV6-6; cdr3_aa: CASSSRTGGFYNEQFF; cdr3_nt: TGTGCCAGCAGTTCCCGGACAGGGGGGTTCTACAATGAGCAGTTCTTC
j_call: TRBJ2-2; clone_size: .; d_call: TRBD2; v_call: TRBV7-9; cdr3_aa: CASSFGLATTGELFF; cdr3_nt: TGTGCCAGCAGCTTTGGACTAGCGACTACCGGGGAGCTGTTTTTT
j_call: TRBJ1-1; clone_size: .; d_call: .; v_call: TRBV29-1; cdr3_aa: CSVVVQVQAFF; cdr3_nt: TGCAGCGTTGTCGTACAGGTCCAAGCTTTCTTT
j_call: TRBJ2-1; clone_size: once; d_call: TRBD2; v_call: TRBV28; cdr3_aa: CASSGRASGKSEQFF; cdr3_nt: TGTGCCAGCAGCGGCAGGGCTAGCGGGAAGAGCGAGCAGTTCTTC
j_call: TRBJ2-5; clone_size: .; d_call: TRBD2; v_call: TRBV6-5; cdr3_aa: CASSYSTSGGIETQYF; cdr3_nt: TGTGCCAGCAGTTACTCGACTAGCGGGGGGATCGAGACCCAGTACTTC
j_call: TRBJ2-7; clone_size: few; d_call: .; v_call: TRBV12-3/TRBV12-4; cdr3_aa: CASSSRPGRALVEQYF; cdr3_nt: TGTGCCAGCAGTTCCCGACCGGGACGGGCCCTTGTCGAGCAGTACTTC
j_call: TRBJ1-2; clone_size: .; d_call: .; v_call: TRBV9; cdr3_aa: CASSVGLGTNQGGYTF; cdr3_nt: TGTGCCAGCAGCGTAGGCCTCGGGACAAATCAAGGTGGCTACACCTTC
j_call: TRBJ1-3; clone_size: .; d_call: .; v_call: TRBV30; cdr3_aa: CALTSDLTNNPSSGNTIYF; cdr3_nt: TGTGCCTTGACCTCGGACTTAACCAACAACCCGAGCTCTGGAAACACCATATATTTT
j_call: TRBJ1-1; clone_size: many; d_call: .; v_call: TRBV5-1; cdr3_aa: CASSLAKNTEAFF; cdr3_nt: TGTGCCAGCAGCTTAGCTAAGAACACTGAAGCTTTCTTT
j_call: TRBJ1-5; clone_size: few; d_call: .; v_call: TRBV2; cdr3_aa: CASRETGNQPQHF; cdr3_nt: TGTGCCAGCAGGGAGACAGGTAATCAGCCCCAGCATTTT
j_call: TRBJ2-1; clone_size: many; d_call: .; v_call: TRBV5-1; cdr3_aa: CASSVSRGEQFF; cdr3_nt: TGCGCCAGCAGCGTTAGCCGGGGCGAGCAGTTCTTC
j_call: TRBJ1-1; clone_size: .; d_call: .; v_call: TRBV6-5; cdr3_aa: CASSYQGGTEAFF; cdr3_nt: TGTGCCAGCAGTTACCAGGGAGGTACTGAAGCTTTCTTT
j_call: TRBJ1-1; clone_size: few; d_call: .; v_call: TRBV29-1; cdr3_aa: CSVGETTEAFF; cdr3_nt: TGCAGCGTTGGGGAAACCACTGAAGCTTTCTTT
j_call: TRBJ2-5; clone_size: few; d_call: TRBD2; v_call: TRBV5-1; cdr3_aa: CASSLASSSGGQETQYF; cdr3_nt: TGCGCCAGCAGCTTGGCTTCTTCTAGCGGGGGCCAAGAGACCCAGTACTTC
j_call: TRBJ2-3; clone_size: .; d_call: .; v_call: TRBV7-2; cdr3_aa: CASSLWESTDTQYF; cdr3_nt: TGTGCCAGCAGCTTATGGGAGAGCACAGATACGCAGTATTTT
j_call: TRBJ2-4; clone_size: few; d_call: TRBD1; v_call: TRBV7-9; cdr3_aa: CASSMGQGGNIQYF; cdr3_nt: TGTGCCAGCAGCATGGGACAGGGAGGAAACATTCAGTACTTC
j_call: TRBJ1-2; clone_size: .; d_call: .; v_call: TRBV12-3/TRBV12-4; cdr3_aa: CASSSPPTGSYGYTF; cdr3_nt: TGTGCCAGCAGTTCCCCTCCGACAGGCTCCTATGGCTACACCTTC
j_call: TRBJ2-1; clone_size: few; d_call: .; v_call: TRBV5-6; cdr3_aa: CASSLFSRGARKNEQFF; cdr3_nt: TGTGCCAGCAGCTTATTCTCTCGGGGGGCGCGGAAAAATGAGCAGTTCTTC
j_call: TRBJ1-1; clone_size: few; d_call: .; v_call: TRBV6-1; cdr3_aa: CASRVTGCGTEAFF; cdr3_nt: TGTGCCAGCAGAGTAACAGGGTGTGGCACTGAAGCTTTCTTT
j_call: TRBJ2-1; clone_size: few; d_call: TRBD2; v_call: TRBV12-3/TRBV12-4; cdr3_aa: CASTPSGGANEQFF; cdr3_nt: TGTGCCAGCACTCCTAGCGGGGGGGCCAATGAGCAGTTCTTC
j_call: TRBJ2-3; clone_size: .; d_call: .; v_call: TRBV5-1; cdr3_aa: CASSPTQAGDTQYF; cdr3_nt: TGCGCCAGCAGCCCAACTCAAGCAGGGGATACGCAGTATTTT
j_call: TRBJ2-7; clone_size: few; d_call: TRBD2; v_call: TRBV15; cdr3_aa: CATSSSPSGPTYEQYF; cdr3_nt: TGTGCCACCAGCAGTAGTCCTAGCGGGCCAACCTACGAGCAGTACTTC
j_call: TRBJ2-7; clone_size: .; d_call: .; v_call: TRBV12-3/TRBV12-4; cdr3_aa: CASSPGHDYEQYF; cdr3_nt: TGTGCCAGCAGTCCCGGACACGACTACGAGCAGTACTTC
j_call: TRBJ2-5; clone_size: .; d_call: TRBD2; v_call: TRBV7-2; cdr3_aa: CASSLAPGLAGETQYF; cdr3_nt: TGTGCCAGCAGCTTAGCGCCGGGGCTAGCGGGAGAGACCCAGTACTTC
j_call: TRBJ2-5; clone_size: .; d_call: .; v_call: TRBV5-1; cdr3_aa: CASSSSGPPYF; cdr3_nt: TGCGCCAGCAGCTCTTCCGGGCCCCCGTACTTC
j_call: TRBJ1-1; clone_size: few; d_call: TRBD1; v_call: TRBV20-1; cdr3_aa: CSASKSGQALRTEAFF; cdr3_nt: TGCAGTGCTAGTAAATCTGGACAGGCCCTGAGGACTGAAGCTTTCTTT
j_call: TRBJ2-7; clone_size: few; d_call: TRBD1; v_call: TRBV27; cdr3_aa: CASTGGAGYEQYF; cdr3_nt: TGTGCCAGCACAGGGGGCGCCGGGTACGAGCAGTACTTC
j_call: TRBJ2-5; clone_size: few; d_call: TRBD2; v_call: TRBV7-2; cdr3_aa: CASSLNLAGSQETQYF; cdr3_nt: TGTGCCAGCAGCTTAAATCTAGCGGGGTCCCAAGAGACCCAGTACTTC
j_call: TRBJ2-1; clone_size: .; d_call: TRBD2; v_call: TRBV4-1; cdr3_aa: CASSPLAGFQETQFF; cdr3_nt: TGCGCCAGCAGCCCCCTAGCGGGGTTCCAAGAGACCCAGTTCTTC
j_call: TRBJ2-1; clone_size: .; d_call: .; v_call: TRBV2; cdr3_aa: CANMGVSYNEQFF; cdr3_nt: TGTGCCAACATGGGTGTCTCCTACAATGAGCAGTTCTTC
j_call: TRBJ2-3; clone_size: .; d_call: .; v_call: TRBV18; cdr3_aa: CAGSSSTDTQYF; cdr3_nt: TGTGCCGGCTCATCTAGCACAGATACGCAGTATTTT
j_call: TRBJ2-3; clone_size: .; d_call: .; v_call: TRBV20-1; cdr3_aa: CSARDIRTTWDTQYF; cdr3_nt: TGCAGTGCTAGAGATATCCGGACTACCTGGGATACGCAGTATTTT
j_call: TRBJ1-1; clone_size: .; d_call: .; v_call: TRBV6-5; cdr3_aa: CANHQGNTEAFF; cdr3_nt: TGTGCCAACCACCAGGGGAACACTGAAGCTTTCTTT
j_call: TRBJ2-7; clone_size: .; d_call: TRBD2; v_call: TRBV29-1; cdr3_aa: CSVTGTISYEQYF; cdr3_nt: TGCAGCGTCACCGGGACTATCTCCTACGAGCAGTACTTC
j_call: TRBJ1-1; clone_size: .; d_call: .; v_call: TRBV20-1; cdr3_aa: CSASPGRLNTEAFF; cdr3_nt: TGCAGTGCTAGCCCGGGACGGCTGAACACTGAAGCTTTCTTT
j_call: TRBJ1-5; clone_size: few; d_call: .; v_call: TRBV7-6; cdr3_aa: CASSLGFYQPQHF; cdr3_nt: TGTGCCAGCAGCTTAGGGTTCTATCAGCCCCAGCATTTT
j_call: TRBJ2-7; clone_size: few; d_call: TRBD2; v_call: TRBV4-2; cdr3_aa: CASSQVELAGEHEQYF; cdr3_nt: TGTGCCAGCAGCCAAGTCGAACTAGCGGGGGAGCACGAGCAGTACTTC
j_call: TRBJ1-4; clone_size: few; d_call: .; v_call: TRBV3-1; cdr3_aa: CASSHQGIDEKLFF; cdr3_nt: TGTGCCAGCAGCCATCAGGGGATTGATGAAAAACTGTTTTTT
j_call: TRBJ1-6; clone_size: once; d_call: .; v_call: TRBV27; cdr3_aa: CAGRTTGNGSPPHF; cdr3_nt: TGTGCCGGCAGGACTACAGGGAATGGGTCACCCCCCCACTTT
j_call: TRBJ2-2; clone_size: .; d_call: TRBD2; v_call: TRBV6-5; cdr3_aa: CASSSRGLAGNTGELFF; cdr3_nt: TGTGCCAGCAGTTCGCGCGGACTAGCGGGGAACACCGGGGAGCTGTTTTTT
j_call: TRBJ2-3; clone_size: few; d_call: .; v_call: TRBV5-8; cdr3_aa: CASSFRQADTQYF; cdr3_nt: TGTGCCAGCAGCTTCCGACAGGCGGATACGCAGTATTTT
j_call: TRBJ1-4; clone_size: .; d_call: TRBD1; v_call: TRBV6-2/TRBV6-3; cdr3_aa: CASSYSKPTGTANEKLFF; cdr3_nt: TGTGCCAGCAGTTACTCGAAGCCAACCGGGACAGCCAATGAAAAACTGTTTTTT
j_call: TRBJ2-1; clone_size: few; d_call: .; v_call: TRBV28; cdr3_aa: CASSLDSPREQFF; cdr3_nt: TGTGCCAGCAGTCTGGACAGCCCGCGGGAGCAGTTCTTC
j_call: TRBJ2-7; clone_size: .; d_call: .; v_call: TRBV5-1; cdr3_aa: CASRRGEKSYEQYF; cdr3_nt: TGCGCCAGCAGGAGAGGGGAGAAGTCATACGAGCAGTACTTC
j_call: TRBJ2-1; clone_size: few; d_call: TRBD2; v_call: TRBV28; cdr3_aa: CASRPGLAGGEQFF; cdr3_nt: TGTGCCAGCAGACCGGGACTAGCGGGAGGGGAGCAGTTCTTC
j_call: TRBJ2-3; clone_size: .; d_call: TRBD2; v_call: TRBV5-1; cdr3_aa: CASSSEHDRGRADTQYF; cdr3_nt: TGCGCCAGCAGCTCGGAACATGACCGAGGGAGGGCAGATACGCAGTATTTT
j_call: TRBJ1-2; clone_size: few; d_call: .; v_call: TRBV5-5; cdr3_aa: CASSLVTSTANYGYTF; cdr3_nt: TGTGCCAGCAGCTTGGTAACTTCGACAGCCAACTATGGCTACACCTTC
j_call: TRBJ2-3; clone_size: few; d_call: TRBD1; v_call: TRBV20-1; cdr3_aa: CSARTGLGDTQYF; cdr3_nt: TGCAGTGCTCGGACAGGGTTGGGGGATACGCAGTATTTT
j_call: TRBJ1-1; clone_size: .; d_call: TRBD1; v_call: TRBV29-1; cdr3_aa: CSDGQGLNTEAFF; cdr3_nt: TGCAGCGACGGACAGGGATTGAACACTGAAGCTTTCTTT